These 32 T cell receptor beta chains were all obtained from the same sample, sequenced in a study of blood T cell repertoires in COVID-19. The data were produced by immunoSEQ multiplex PCR, yet TCRdb's version contains in-frame clones alone and is incomplete. The sample yields roughly 30,000 clones, around nine tenths seen once. Sequencing was performed on peripheral blood. Every receptor here comes from a human donor in a cohort sampled during active COVID-19.

The gene calls are TRBV6-5 and TRBJ2-7, with D hard to call. The CDR3 length is 10 residues. Trimming removed 10 bases from V and 5 bases from J, with 9 bases in between. Looked up from germline, CDR1 is MNHEY and CDR2 is SVGAGI. The CDR3: CATGEDEQYF. For the CDR3, the DNA is TGTGCCACGGGTGAGGACGAGCAGTACTTC.

The chain couples TRBV7-9 to TRBJ1-4, with unresolved D. The germline gives CDR1 SEHNR, CDR2 FQNEAQ (reference sequence). This CDR3 spans 13 amino acids. Between the trimmed V and J ends, which lost 4 bases and 8 bases, there was a span of 11 bases. The CDR3 DNA sequence: TGTGCCAGCAGCTATGGGCAAGGCGAAAAACTGTTTTTT. Its translation: CASSYGQGEKLFF.

This clone was counted once. The chain has TRBV3-1 (or the pseudogene TRBV3-2) and TRBJ1-5, with 10 bases fitting TRBD1. Trimming took 4 bases from V and 4 from J; bases not matched to a gene: 1. Per the germline V gene, CDR1 is LGHDT and CDR2 is YNNKEL (reference sequence). The length of the CDR3 is 14 residues. The CDR3 region has the DNA TGTGCCAGCAGCCGGACAGGGGGAAATCAGCCCCAGCATTTT. This translates into CASSRTGGNQPQHF.

V and J are TRBV18 and TRBJ1-1, with TRBD1 matching 10 bases. V was clipped by 2 bases and J by 5 bases; unmatched bases: 5. Germline V gene lookup returns CDR1 KGHSH and CDR2 LQKENI. The CDR3 sequence is 15 residues long. The CDR3 loop is CASSPGTGEKTEAFF. The DNA for the CDR3 is TGTGCCAGCTCACCAGGGACAGGGGAAAAGACTGAAGCTTTCTTT.

V usage is TRBV25-1 and J usage is TRBJ2-7; 11 positions agree with TRBD1. Trimming took 4 bases from V and 3 from J; bases not matched to a gene: 14. The CDR3 extends over 18 amino acids. Germline CDR1 reads MGHDK; CDR2 reads SYGVNS. The CDR3 sequence is CASSATGTGGRQSYEQYF. Written as DNA, the CDR3 is TGTGCCAGCAGTGCAACCGGGACAGGGGGGCGTCAAAGCTACGAGCAGTACTTC.

CDR3 bases: TGCGCCAGCAGCTTGGGGGGAGGGCCAGGGAATGAGCAGTTCTTC. Its translation is CASSLGGGPGNEQFF. This chain uses TRBV5-1 with TRBJ2-1, with 7 bases lining up with TRBD2. CDR3 size: 15 residues. The germline V gene has CDR1 SGHRS and CDR2 YFSETQ. V lost 0 bases and J lost 7; bases outside the gene matches: 7.

V gene TRBV6-6 combines with J gene TRBJ2-6; maybe TRBD1 (6 bases). V lost 4 bases to trimming and J lost 0 bases, with 10 bases between them. This CDR3 comprises 16 residues. Germline V gene data show CDR1 as MNHNY and CDR2 as SVGAGI (reference sequence). CDR3 bases: TGTGCCAGCAGTTCCCGACAGGCCTCTGGGGCCAACGTCCTGACTTTC. The encoded protein is CASSSRQASGANVLTF.

This chain uses TRBV7-9 with TRBJ2-7, with 7 bases aligning to TRBD2. Trimming took 5 bases from V and 2 from J; bases not matched to a gene: 9. Looked up from germline, CDR1 is SEHNR and CDR2 is FQNEAQ (reference sequence). CDR3 length equals 15 residues. CDR3 protein: CASSQSGTVTYEQYF. In DNA form, the CDR3 reads TGTGCCAGCAGCCAGAGCGGGACGGTCACCTACGAGCAGTACTTC.

This clone was counted a few times. V gene TRBV6-1 combines with J gene TRBJ2-7; tentatively, D is TRBD2 (5 bases). The CDR3 consists of 15 residues. Trimming took 3 bases from V and 0 from J, leaving 12 bases between them. From germline, CDR1 is MNHNS and CDR2 SASEGT. In nucleotides, the CDR3 is TGTGCCAGCAGTGACCCCCCCGGGGTCTCCTACGAGCAGTACTTC. It specifies CASSDPPGVSYEQYF.

V is TRBV28 and J is TRBJ1-1; possibly TRBD1 for D (6 bases). Trimming took 8 bases from V and 0 from J, leaving 13 bases between them. Germline CDR1 reads MDHEN; CDR2 reads SYDVKM. This CDR3 spans 14 amino acids. The CDR3 reads CASQGGGLNTEAFF. The CDR3 nucleotides are TGTGCCAGCCAGGGAGGGGGGCTGAACACTGAAGCTTTCTTT.

This clone appeared once. The chain joins TRBV9 to TRBJ2-3; D might be TRBD2 (5 bases). The V gene lost 7 bases and the J gene lost 3 bases, with 18 bases spanning the gap. The CDR3 consists of 15 residues. Germline V gene data show CDR1 as SGDLS and CDR2 as YYNGEE. The CDR3 is CASAPGRRRTDTQYF. The CDR3 bases are TGTGCCAGCGCACCGGGCCGCCGGAGGACAGATACGCAGTATTTT.

This clone was detected only a few times. The chain is built from TRBV7-3 and TRBJ2-7; TRBD1 might be the D (5 bases). The CDR3 sequence is 13 residues long. In germline, CDR1 is SGHTA, CDR2 FQGTGA. The V end lost 4 bases, the J end lost 5 bases, and 12 bases lay between the germline ends. CDR3: CASSSSRRDEQYF. The CDR3 nucleotides are TGTGCCAGCAGCTCCTCCCGCAGGGACGAGCAGTACTTC.

The chain couples TRBV7-2 to TRBJ1-6; 7 bases fit TRBD1. This CDR3 spans 14 amino acids. From germline, CDR1 is SGHTA and CDR2 FQGNSA. J lost 9 bases, V lost 5 bases, and 7 bases had no gene match. For the CDR3, the DNA is TGTGCCAGCAGCCCCCGGAACAGGGGTTCACCCCTCCACTTT. Translated: CASSPRNRGSPLHF.

The J gene is TRBJ2-7, the V gene TRBV9, with 7 bases lining up with TRBD1. Per the germline V gene, CDR1 is SGDLS and CDR2 is YYNGEE. After removal of 0 bases from V and 4 bases from J, the junction contained 7 bases not matched to a gene. CDR3 length: 15 amino acids. Here the CDR3 DNA reads TGTGCCAGCAGCGTAGACTGGGACAGTAATTACGAGCAGTACTTC. This encodes CASSVDWDSNYEQYF.

The V and J genes are TRBV5-1 and TRBJ1-1; 8 nucleotides match TRBD1. V lost 4 bases and J lost 1; bases outside the gene matches: 9. The V gene's germline CDR1 is SGHRS and CDR2 YFSETQ. The CDR3 has 16 amino acids. The CDR3 here is CASSVGTGGWNTEAFF. The CDR3 DNA reads TGCGCCAGCAGCGTCGGGACAGGAGGATGGAACACTGAAGCTTTCTTT.

There are a few counts of this clone. The chain links TRBV4-1 to TRBJ2-2, with 7 positions matching TRBD1. Germline CDR1 and CDR2: MGHRA and YSYEKL. The trim removed 1 base at V and 1 base at J, leaving 3 bases unmatched. The CDR3 extends over 16 amino acids. The CDR3 region has the DNA TGCGCCAGCAGCCAAGGACAGGGTGGGAACACCGGGGAGCTGTTTTTT. Amino acids: CASSQGQGGNTGELFF.

This clone was seen only once. The chain couples TRBV6-5 to TRBJ1-1; D is ambiguous. Germline values: CDR1 MNHEY, CDR2 SVGAGI. Trimming left V 5 bases short and J 3 bases short, with 10 bases between. The CDR3 loop spans 13 amino acids. The CDR3 loop reads CASSRDGYTEAFF. The CDR3, as DNA: TGTGCCAGCAGTAGAGACGGGTACACTGAAGCTTTCTTT.

The V and J genes are TRBV11-2 and TRBJ2-2, with 13 bases aligning to TRBD2. The CDR3 runs to 18 residues. Per germline, CDR1 SGHAT and CDR2 FQNNGV. Unmatched junction bases numbered 8, after V lost 5 bases and J lost 2 bases. The CDR3 sequence is CASSPRTSGGQNTGELFF. The DNA of the CDR3 is TGTGCCAGCAGCCCTCGGACTAGCGGGGGCCAAAACACCGGGGAGCTGTTTTTT.

This clone came up once. The rearrangement joins TRBV7-8 to TRBJ1-1; D is possibly TRBD1 (5 bases). V was trimmed by 3 bases and J by 7 bases, leaving 9 bases between them. Germline V gene lookup returns CDR1 SGHVS and CDR2 FQNEAQ. The CDR3 extends over 12 amino acids. The CDR3 bases are TGTGCCAGCAGCTTTTCAGGGTTTGAAGCTTTCTTT. Its protein product is CASSFSGFEAFF.

The rearrangement links TRBV4-1 to TRBJ2-7; the match to TRBD1 covers 7 bases. The CDR3 runs to 14 residues. The J segment lost 6 bases and the V segment lost 1 base, leaving 6 bases of the junction unmatched. The germline gives CDR1 MGHRA, CDR2 YSYEKL. The CDR3 bases are TGCGCCAGCAGCCAAGGGGGGACAGCAATCGAGCAGTACTTC. Protein sequence: CASSQGGTAIEQYF.

The rearrangement uses TRBV5-1 and TRBJ1-1, with a tentative D call TRBD1 (6 bases). Germline CDR1 reads SGHRS; CDR2 reads YFSETQ. CDR3 size: 15 residues. Trimming shortened V by 3 bases and J by 4 bases, and 16 bases separated the two germline ends. The CDR3 reads CASSSAPTGSTEAFF. Written as DNA, the CDR3 is TGCGCCAGCAGCTCGGCACCCACAGGGAGCACTGAAGCTTTCTTT.

The chain recombines TRBV2 with TRBJ2-2, with a weak D call TRBD1 (5 bases). This CDR3 comprises 14 residues. Germline values: CDR1 SNHLY, CDR2 FYNNEI. Trimming took 8 bases from V and 6 from J, leaving 16 bases between them. The CDR3: CASGLGAMAGELFF. In DNA form, the CDR3 reads TGTGCCAGCGGTCTAGGGGCTATGGCCGGGGAGCTGTTTTTT.

The chain has TRBV5-1 and TRBJ1-6; 8 positions agree with TRBD1. Germline values: CDR1 SGHRS, CDR2 YFSETQ. The CDR3 sequence is 18 residues long. Unmatched junction bases numbered 8, after V lost 3 bases and J lost 0 bases. The CDR3 reads CASSSEDRGPSYNSPLHF. CDR3 sequence (DNA): TGCGCCAGCAGCTCAGAAGACAGGGGTCCCTCCTATAATTCACCCCTCCACTTT. The variable domain in full, with the rest retrieved from reference TRBV5-1 and TRBJ1-6, is KAGVTQTPRYLIKTRGQQVTLSCSPISGHRSVSWYQQTPGQGLQFLFEYFSETQRNKGNFPGRFSGRQFSNSRSEMNVSTLELGDSALYLCASSSEDRGPSYNSPLHFGNGTRLTVT.

V usage is TRBV7-9 and J usage is TRBJ2-7; 8 nucleotides line up with TRBD1. The CDR3 sequence is 15 residues long. Germline V gene data show CDR1 as SEHNR and CDR2 as FQNEAQ (reference sequence). Trimming removed 5 bases from V and 6 bases from J; junction bases left unmatched: 12. CDR3 protein: CASSRSPGQVAEQYF. The CDR3 region has the DNA TGTGCCAGCAGCAGATCCCCGGGACAGGTGGCCGAGCAGTACTTC.

In regard to this clone: The same CDR3 is also encoded by other DNA sequences in this sample. J is TRBJ1-4 and V is TRBV6-5; the match to TRBD1 covers 7 bases. The CDR3 sequence is 14 residues long. Germline loops: CDR1 MNHEY, CDR2 SVGAGI. Trimming at V came to 6 bases and at J to 5 bases, leaving 6 bases not matched to a gene. The CDR3, as DNA: TGTGCCAGCAGCCGACAGGGTTTAAATGAAAAACTGTTTTTT. It is translated as CASSRQGLNEKLFF.

V is TRBV3-1 (or the pseudogene TRBV3-2) and J is TRBJ2-7; possible D gene TRBD2, 5 bases. With 2 bases removed from V and 7 bases from J, the gap between germline ends came to 18 bases. There are 15 residues in the CDR3. Germline CDR1 is LGHDT and CDR2 is YNNKEL (reference sequence). CDR3 amino acids: CASSQNLGGLGEQYF. CDR3 DNA sequence: TGTGCCAGCAGCCAAAATCTCGGAGGACTGGGGGAGCAGTACTTC.

This chain links TRBV7-9 with TRBJ2-1; D is perhaps TRBD2 (5 bases). Trimming stripped 0 bases from V and 7 bases from J, with 13 bases between. Looked up from germline, CDR1 is SEHNR and CDR2 is FQNEAQ (reference sequence). The length of the CDR3 is 15 residues. The DNA for the CDR3 is TGTGCCAGCAGCTTAGCGGAGGAATACTCGAATGAGCAGTTCTTC. It encodes CASSLAEEYSNEQFF. Drawing the rest from reference TRBV7-9 and TRBJ2-1, the complete variable domain is DTGVSQNPRHKITKRGQNVTFRCDPISEHNRLYWYRQTLGQGPEFLTYFQNEAQLEKSRLLSDRFSAERPKGSFSTLEIQRTEQGDSAMYLCASSLAEEYSNEQFFGPGTRLTVL.

The DNA for the CDR3 is TGTGCCAGCAGCTTGAGACTGACTAATTCACCCCTCCACTTT. Translating gives CASSLRLTNSPLHF. The genes are TRBV5-8 and TRBJ1-6; D is ambiguous. The germline V gene encodes CDR1 SGHTS and CDR2 YDEGEE. Trimming stripped 1 base from V and 6 bases from J, with 8 bases between. There are 14 residues in the CDR3.

The V gene is TRBV3-1 (or the pseudogene TRBV3-2), the J gene TRBJ2-3; D is unclear. V lost 4 bases and J lost 0, with 5 bases in between. This CDR3 region has 13 residues. Germline values: CDR1 LGHDT, CDR2 YNNKEL (reference sequence). The CDR3 DNA reads TGTGCCAGCAGCCTCAGGAGCACAGATACGCAGTATTTT. Its translation is CASSLRSTDTQYF.

This sequence joins TRBV18 and TRBJ1-2; 8 bases are shared with TRBD1. V lost 4 bases, J lost 2 bases, and 18 bases stayed unmatched. Germline lookup yields CDR1 KGHSH and CDR2 LQKENI. This CDR3 contains 19 residues. The CDR3 loop reads CASSLDRDRPFRPNYGYTF. The DNA for the CDR3 is TGTGCCAGCTCACTGGACCGGGACAGGCCCTTCCGTCCCAACTATGGCTACACCTTC. The complete variable domain, with remaining parts taken from reference TRBV18 and TRBJ1-2, reads NAGVMQNPRHLVRRRGQEARLRCSPMKGHSHVYWYRQLPEEGLKFMVYLQKENIIDESGMPKERFSAEFPKEGPSILRIQQVVRGDSAAYFCASSLDRDRPFRPNYGYTFGSGTRLTVV.

This chain joins TRBV27 and TRBJ2-7, with 11 bases matching TRBD2. CDR3 length: 14 residues. With V trimmed by 5 bases and J by 2 bases, 2 bases remained unmatched. The V gene's germline CDR1 is MNHEY and CDR2 SMNVEV (reference sequence). The CDR3 region has the DNA TGTGCCAGCAGTCAGGGACTAGCGGCCTACGAGCAGTACTTC. Translating it yields CASSQGLAAYEQYF.

V usage is TRBV5-1 and J usage is TRBJ2-7; 7 bases are a match to TRBD1. Germline CDR1 and CDR2: SGHRS and YFSETQ. CDR3 size: 14 residues. Losses at the gene ends were 3 bases for V and 0 bases for J; bases not matched to a gene: 3. CDR3 sequence: CASSWGQTSYEQYF. Written as DNA, the CDR3 is TGCGCCAGCAGCTGGGGACAGACCTCCTACGAGCAGTACTTC.